This TCR beta chain was obtained from a study of T cell responses to AZD1222 COVID-19 vaccine (dated by TCRdb to the early 2020s). Regarding the research as a whole: AZD1222 recipients with second doses at about 4 weeks or about 12 weeks were pooled, because spike-specific TCR depth and breadth did not differ between schedules. TCR sequencing covered over 230 trial participants: around 210 given two doses of AZD1222 and approximately 25 given two doses of MenACWY control vaccine. Trial participants were enrolled by age into 18-55, 56-69 and 70-plus year subgroups, with roughly 150, 30 and 60 TCR-sequenced participants respectively. Broad study findings and their caveats: Nearly half of unique spike-specific TCRs reportedly recognized epitopes outside regions mutated in the B.1.351 and B.1.1.7 variants. The whole spike protein was spanned by vaccine-associated CD4 TCRs, and dominant responses were seen in regions 160-218 and 743-854. In the small 56-69-year group, the increase in depth fell short of significance, most likely because of low power. Participants were mostly white British, with more females than males. The authors suggested clonal diversity may have been underestimated. A significant rise in spike-specific TCR breadth and depth was observed after two AZD1222 doses relative to day 0 and relative to MenACWY recipients. Conclusions about previously exposed vaccinees are limited because only five to seven AZD1222 recipients were SARS-CoV-2 seropositive at baseline. Because no samples from the day 14 peak response were available, repertoires could be characterized only after the peak T cell response.

The time point label on this specimen signifies: baseline before first vaccination. The vaccinee samples were drawn from two UK trials, COV001 and COV002, one of which was a single-blind randomized controlled phase 2/3 trial testing AZD1222 (ChAdOx1 nCoV-19) in healthy adults. For TCRbeta chain sequencing, PBMC samples from trial participants were taken at day 0 and at day 28 after the second dose. A remark on this clone: Its antigen has not been determined. Base qualities are not at hand, and no much larger clone is one base apart.

The CDR3 regions of human TCRbeta chains were analyzed by immunosequencing. As for the original processing: TCRs in the repertoires were compared against a reference library of SARS-CoV-2-specific TCRs that had been generated with the MIRA antigen-specificity platform. Breadth was defined as the fraction of unique TCRs that were SARS-CoV-2-associated, and depth was defined as the fraction of total T cells that were SARS-CoV-2-associated. Each spike-specific TCR was assigned to its reactive spike region and to a CD4 or CD8 class using the MIRA data. Log10-transformed breadth and depth values were compared by one-way ANOVA with Sidak's multiple comparisons tests. Here the immuneACCESS table is served through TCRdb, limited to in-frame sequences with V and J called. Missing clones are a known gap in these copies; in checked studies unresolved V genes cover under half, and the rest lacks a known reason. V and J calls plus clone size are reproduced from that table; the DNA served to infer D and trimming. The sample table records roughly 150,000 clones; about 90% of these occur just once. The ten largest clones represent about 3.5% of the sample.

Sequenced material: peripheral blood, taken on day 0 of AZD1222 vaccination. This receptor was identified in an adult in good health.

DNA sequence: TGTGCCAGCAGTAAATTTACCGGGACGGCGATCGCGGACGGGGAGCTGTTTTTT. It is translated as CASSKFTGTAIADGELFF. The chain is assembled from TRBV5-5 and TRBJ2-2, with the D call tentatively TRBD1 or TRBD2, each fitting 5 bases. The CDR3 covers 18 residues, taking in both the cysteine and the phenylalanine. Of all the DNA, just the CDR3 is kept, 54 bases in frame from base 1. V is cut by 5 bases and J by 7 bases, and the space between the germline ends is 27 bases. From the germline V gene (reference sequence), CDR1 is SGHKS and CDR2 is YYEKEE.